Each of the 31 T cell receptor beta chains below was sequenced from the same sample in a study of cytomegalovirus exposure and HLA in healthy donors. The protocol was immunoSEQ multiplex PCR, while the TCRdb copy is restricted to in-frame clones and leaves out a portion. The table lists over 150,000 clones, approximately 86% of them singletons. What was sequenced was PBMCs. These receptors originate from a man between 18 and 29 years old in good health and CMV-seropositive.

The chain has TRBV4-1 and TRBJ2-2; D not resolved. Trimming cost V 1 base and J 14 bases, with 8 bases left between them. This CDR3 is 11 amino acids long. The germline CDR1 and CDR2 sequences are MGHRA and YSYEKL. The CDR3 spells CASSQALKLFF. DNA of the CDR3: TGCGCCAGCAGCCAAGCACTTAAACTGTTTTTT.

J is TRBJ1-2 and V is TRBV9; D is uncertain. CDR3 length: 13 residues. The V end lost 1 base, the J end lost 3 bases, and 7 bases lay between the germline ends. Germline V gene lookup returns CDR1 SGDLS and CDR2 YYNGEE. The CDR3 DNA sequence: TGTGCCAGCAGCGTAAGCGGGCACTATGGCTACACCTTC. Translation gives CASSVSGHYGYTF.

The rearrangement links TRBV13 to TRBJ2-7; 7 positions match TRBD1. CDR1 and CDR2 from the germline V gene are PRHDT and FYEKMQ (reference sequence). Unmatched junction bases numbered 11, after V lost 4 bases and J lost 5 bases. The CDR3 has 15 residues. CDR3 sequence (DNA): TGTGCCAGCAGCTCACAAAAACAGGGGAGCAACGAGCAGTACTTC. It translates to CASSSQKQGSNEQYF.

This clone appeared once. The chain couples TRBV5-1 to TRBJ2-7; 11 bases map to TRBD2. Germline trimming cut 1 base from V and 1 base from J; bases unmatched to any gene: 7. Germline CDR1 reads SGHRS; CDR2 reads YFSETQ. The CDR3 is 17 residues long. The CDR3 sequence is CASSLKGSGRGSYEQYF. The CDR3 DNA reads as TGCGCCAGCAGCTTGAAAGGTAGCGGGAGGGGGTCCTACGAGCAGTACTTC. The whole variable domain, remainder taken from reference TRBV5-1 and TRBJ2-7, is KAGVTQTPRYLIKTRGQQVTLSCSPISGHRSVSWYQQTPGQGLQFLFEYFSETQRNKGNFPGRFSGRQFSNSRSEMNVSTLELGDSALYLCASSLKGSGRGSYEQYFGPGTRLTVT.

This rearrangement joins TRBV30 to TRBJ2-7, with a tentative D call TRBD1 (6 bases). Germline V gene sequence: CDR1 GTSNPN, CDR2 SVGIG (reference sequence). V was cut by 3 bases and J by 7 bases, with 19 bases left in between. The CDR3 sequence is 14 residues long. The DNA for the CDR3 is TGTGCCTGGAGCGATACAGGGTTTGGGGGAGAGCAGTACTTC. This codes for CAWSDTGFGGEQYF.

CDR3 in amino acids: CASSRTDQETQYF. CDR3 in DNA: TGTGCCAGCAGCCGGACAGACCAAGAGACCCAGTACTTC. This sequence joins TRBV11-2 and TRBJ2-5; D perhaps matches TRBD1 (6 bases). From germline, CDR1 is SGHAT and CDR2 FQNNGV. The CDR3 runs 13 residues. V lost 5 bases and J 0 bases, leaving 7 bases between the germline ends.

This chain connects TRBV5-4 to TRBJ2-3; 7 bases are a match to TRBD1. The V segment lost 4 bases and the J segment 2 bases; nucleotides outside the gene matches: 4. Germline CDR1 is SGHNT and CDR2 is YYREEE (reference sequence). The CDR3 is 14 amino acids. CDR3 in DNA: TGTGCCAGCAGCCAGGGACAGAACACAGATACGCAGTATTTT. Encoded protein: CASSQGQNTDTQYF.

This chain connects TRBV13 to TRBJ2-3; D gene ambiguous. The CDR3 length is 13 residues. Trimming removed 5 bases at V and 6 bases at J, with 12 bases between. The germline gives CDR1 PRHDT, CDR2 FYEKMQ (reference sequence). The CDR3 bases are TGTGCCAGCAGCCCTCAGGAAGGCGATACGCAGTATTTT. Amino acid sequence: CASSPQEGDTQYF.

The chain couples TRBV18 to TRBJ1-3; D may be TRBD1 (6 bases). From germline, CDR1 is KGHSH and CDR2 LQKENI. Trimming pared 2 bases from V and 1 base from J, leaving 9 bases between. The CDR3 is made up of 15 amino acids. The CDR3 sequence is CASSPVGGSGNTIYF. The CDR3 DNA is TGTGCCAGCTCACCAGTAGGGGGTTCTGGAAACACCATATATTTT.

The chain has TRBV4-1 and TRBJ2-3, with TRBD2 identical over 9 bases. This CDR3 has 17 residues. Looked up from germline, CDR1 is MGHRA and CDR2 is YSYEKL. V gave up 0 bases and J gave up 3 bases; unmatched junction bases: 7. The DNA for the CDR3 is TGCGCCAGCAGCCAAGACCGGCGGGGGGGCCGAACAGATACGCAGTATTTT. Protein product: CASSQDRRGGRTDTQYF.

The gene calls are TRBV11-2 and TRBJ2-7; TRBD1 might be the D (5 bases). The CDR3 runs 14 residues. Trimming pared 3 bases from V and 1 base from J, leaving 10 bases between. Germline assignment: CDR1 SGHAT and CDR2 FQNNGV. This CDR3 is CASSFDSSSYEQYF. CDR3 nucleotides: TGTGCCAGCAGCTTCGACAGTTCTTCCTACGAGCAGTACTTC. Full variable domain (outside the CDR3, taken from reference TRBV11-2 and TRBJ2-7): EAGVAQSPRYKIIEKRQSVAFWCNPISGHATLYWYQQILGQGPKLLIQFQNNGVVDDSQLPKDRFSAERLKGVDSTLKIQPAKLEDSAVYLCASSFDSSSYEQYFGPGTRLTVT.

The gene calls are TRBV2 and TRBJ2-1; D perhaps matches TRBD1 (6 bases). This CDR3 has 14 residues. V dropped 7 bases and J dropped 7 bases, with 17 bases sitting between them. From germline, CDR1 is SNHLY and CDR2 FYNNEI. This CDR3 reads CASTAGAGRNEQFF. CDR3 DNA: TGTGCCAGCACCGCAGGGGCAGGGCGGAATGAGCAGTTCTTC.

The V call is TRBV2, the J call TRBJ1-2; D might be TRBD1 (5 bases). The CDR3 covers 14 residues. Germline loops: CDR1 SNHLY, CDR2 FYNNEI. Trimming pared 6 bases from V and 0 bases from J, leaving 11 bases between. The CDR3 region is CASRQVQANYGYTF. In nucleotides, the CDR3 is TGTGCCAGCAGACAGGTCCAAGCTAACTATGGCTACACCTTC.

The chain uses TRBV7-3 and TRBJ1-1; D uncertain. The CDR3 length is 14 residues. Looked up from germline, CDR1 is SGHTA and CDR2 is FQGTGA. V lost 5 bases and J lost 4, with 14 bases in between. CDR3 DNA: TGTGCCAGCAGCCCGGGTCTCGTGAGCACTGAAGCTTTCTTT. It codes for CASSPGLVSTEAFF.

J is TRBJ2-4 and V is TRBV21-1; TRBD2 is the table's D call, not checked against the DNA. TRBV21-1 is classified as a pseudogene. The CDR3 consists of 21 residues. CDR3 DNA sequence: TGTGCCAGCAGCAAAGCGAGGCGGGGTAGCGGGAGGGCCCGGAGGTCTAACATTCAGTACTTC. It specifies CASSKARRGSGRARRSNIQYF.

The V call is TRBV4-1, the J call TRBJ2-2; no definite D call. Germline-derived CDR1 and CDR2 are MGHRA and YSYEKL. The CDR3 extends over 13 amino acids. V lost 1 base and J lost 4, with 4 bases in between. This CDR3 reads CASSQVITGELFF. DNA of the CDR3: TGCGCCAGCAGCCAAGTTATCACCGGGGAGCTGTTTTTT.

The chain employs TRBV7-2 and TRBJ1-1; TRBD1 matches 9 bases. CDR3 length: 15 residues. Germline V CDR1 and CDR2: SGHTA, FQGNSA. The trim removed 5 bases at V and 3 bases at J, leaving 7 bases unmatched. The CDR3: CASSPPGTGHTEAFF. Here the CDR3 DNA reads TGTGCCAGCAGCCCACCGGGGACAGGGCACACTGAAGCTTTCTTT.

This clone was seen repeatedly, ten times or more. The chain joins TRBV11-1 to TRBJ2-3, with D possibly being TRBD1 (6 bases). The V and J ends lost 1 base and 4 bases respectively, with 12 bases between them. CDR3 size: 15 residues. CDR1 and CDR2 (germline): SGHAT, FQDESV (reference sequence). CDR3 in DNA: TGTGCCAGCAGCTTAGAGGGGGATACCCCAGATACGCAGTATTTT. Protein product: CASSLEGDTPDTQYF. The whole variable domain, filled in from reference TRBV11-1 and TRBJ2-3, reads EAEVAQSPRYKITEKSQAVAFWCDPISGHATLYWYRQILGQGPELLVQFQDESVVDDSQLPKDRFSAERLKGVDSTLKIQPAELGDSAMYLCASSLEGDTPDTQYFGPGTRLTVL.

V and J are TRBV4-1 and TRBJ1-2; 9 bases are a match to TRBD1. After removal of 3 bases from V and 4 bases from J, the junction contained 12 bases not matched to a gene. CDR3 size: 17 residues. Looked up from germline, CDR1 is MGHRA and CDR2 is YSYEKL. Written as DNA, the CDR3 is TGCGCCAGCAGCCAGGGGGACAGGGCGCTCAGCTCCTATGGCTACACCTTC. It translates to CASSQGDRALSSYGYTF.

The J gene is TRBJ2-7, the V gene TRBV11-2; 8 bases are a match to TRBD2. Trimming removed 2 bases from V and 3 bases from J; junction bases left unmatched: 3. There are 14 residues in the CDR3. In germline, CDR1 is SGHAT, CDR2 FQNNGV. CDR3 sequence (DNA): TGTGCCAGCAGCTTAATTCGGGAGGGCTACGAGCAGTACTTC. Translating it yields CASSLIREGYEQYF.

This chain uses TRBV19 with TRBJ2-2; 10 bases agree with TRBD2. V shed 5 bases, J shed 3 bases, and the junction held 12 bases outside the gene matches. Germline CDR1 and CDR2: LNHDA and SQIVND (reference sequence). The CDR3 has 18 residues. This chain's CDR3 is CASSPGSGGTRHTGELFF. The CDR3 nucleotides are TGTGCCAGTAGTCCGGGTAGCGGGGGGACCAGACACACCGGGGAGCTGTTTTTT.

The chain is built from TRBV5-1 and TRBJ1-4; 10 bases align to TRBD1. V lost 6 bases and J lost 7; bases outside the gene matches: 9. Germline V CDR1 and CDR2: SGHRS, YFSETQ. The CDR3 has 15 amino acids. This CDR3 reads CASTPRTGGTEKLFF. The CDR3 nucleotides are TGCGCCAGCACACCACGGACAGGGGGTACTGAAAAACTGTTTTTT.

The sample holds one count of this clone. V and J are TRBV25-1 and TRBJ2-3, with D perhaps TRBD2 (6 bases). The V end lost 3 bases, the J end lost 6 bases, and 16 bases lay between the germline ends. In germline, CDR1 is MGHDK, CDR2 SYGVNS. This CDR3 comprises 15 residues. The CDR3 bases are TGTGCCAGCAGTGAGACTTTCCACCTAGCGGATACGCAGTATTTT. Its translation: CASSETFHLADTQYF. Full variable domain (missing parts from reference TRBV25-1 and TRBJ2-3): EADIYQTPRYLVIGTGKKITLECSQTMGHDKMYWYQQDPGMELHLIHYSYGVNSTEKGDLSSESTVSRIRTEHFPLTLESARPSHTSQYLCASSETFHLADTQYFGPGTRLTVL.

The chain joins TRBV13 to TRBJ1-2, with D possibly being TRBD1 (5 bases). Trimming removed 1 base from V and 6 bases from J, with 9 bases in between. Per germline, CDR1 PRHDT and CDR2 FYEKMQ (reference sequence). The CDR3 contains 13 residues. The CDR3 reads CASSLVGGDGYTF. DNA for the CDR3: TGTGCCAGCAGCTTAGTCGGAGGGGATGGCTACACCTTC.

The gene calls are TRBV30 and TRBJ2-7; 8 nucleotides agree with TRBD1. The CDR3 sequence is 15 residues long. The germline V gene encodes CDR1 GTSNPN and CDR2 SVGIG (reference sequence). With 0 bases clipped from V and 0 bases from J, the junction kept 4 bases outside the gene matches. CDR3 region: CAWSVGTGSSYEQYF. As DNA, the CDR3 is TGTGCCTGGAGTGTGGGGACAGGTTCCTCCTACGAGCAGTACTTC.

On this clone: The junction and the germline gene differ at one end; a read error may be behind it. This CDR3 is CASSLSKGQGLSF. The CDR3 DNA reads as TGTGCCAGCAGTTTATCGAAGGGACAGGGTCTGTCCTTC. This rearrangement joins TRBV27 to TRBJ1-2; the match to TRBD1 covers 9 bases. Per the germline V gene, CDR1 is MNHEY and CDR2 is SMNVEV (reference sequence). CDR3 size: 13 residues.

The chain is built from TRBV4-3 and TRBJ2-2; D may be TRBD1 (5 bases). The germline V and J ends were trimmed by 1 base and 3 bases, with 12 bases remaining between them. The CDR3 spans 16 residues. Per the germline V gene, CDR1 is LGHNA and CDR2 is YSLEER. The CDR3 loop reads CASSQVGAADTGELFF. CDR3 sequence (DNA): TGCGCCAGCAGCCAAGTTGGGGCCGCTGACACCGGGGAGCTGTTTTTT.

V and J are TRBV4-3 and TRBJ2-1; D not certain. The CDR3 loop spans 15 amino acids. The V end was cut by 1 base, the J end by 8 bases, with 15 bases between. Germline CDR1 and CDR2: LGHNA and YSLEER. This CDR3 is CASSQGLQWLDEQFF. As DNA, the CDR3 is TGCGCCAGCAGCCAAGGGCTGCAATGGCTCGATGAGCAGTTCTTC.

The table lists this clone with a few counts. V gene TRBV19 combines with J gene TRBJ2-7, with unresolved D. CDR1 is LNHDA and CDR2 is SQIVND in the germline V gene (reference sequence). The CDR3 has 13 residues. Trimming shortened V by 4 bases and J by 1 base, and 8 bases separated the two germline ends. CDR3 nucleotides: TGTGCCAGTAGTACGACACGTTCCTACGAGCAGTACTTC. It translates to CASSTTRSYEQYF.

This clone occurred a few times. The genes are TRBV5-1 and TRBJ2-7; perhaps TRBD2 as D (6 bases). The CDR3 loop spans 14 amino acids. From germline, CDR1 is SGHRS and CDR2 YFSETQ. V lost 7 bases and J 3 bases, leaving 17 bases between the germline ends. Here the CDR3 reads CASREGSGLYEQYF. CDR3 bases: TGCGCCAGCCGCGAGGGTAGCGGCCTCTACGAGCAGTACTTC.

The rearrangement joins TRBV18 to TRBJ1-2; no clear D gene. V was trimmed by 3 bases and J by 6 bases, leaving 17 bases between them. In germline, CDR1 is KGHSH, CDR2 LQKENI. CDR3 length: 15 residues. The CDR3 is CASSPGGSLLNGYTF. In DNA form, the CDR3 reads TGTGCCAGCTCACCCGGTGGGAGCCTTCTGAATGGCTACACCTTC.